Described below is a single T cell receptor beta chain sequence and its context. Its antigen is not identified. Looked up from germline, CDR1 is LGHNT and CDR2 is FRNRAP. There are 13 residues in the CDR3. V shed 2 bases and J shed 9 bases, with 11 bases lying between them. This entry is derived from a study of T cell responses to AZD1222 COVID-19 vaccine. Study conclusions and caveats: A rise in Spike-specific TCR breadth and depth followed two AZD1222 doses. Variant regions that are unmutated are reportedly the target of nearly half of spike-specific TCRs. It should be noted that donors were predominantly white British and more often female, and clonal diversity was possibly underestimated.

Timing groups of about 4 and about 12 weeks for second doses were pooled. Profiling relied on immunoSEQ multiplex PCR, and the TCRdb table lists in-frame clones only, not all of them. The table lists about 130,000 clones, over 80% of them singletons. This TCR was recovered from an adult who received the AZD1222 COVID-19 vaccine. The material was peripheral blood, obtained 28 days after the second AZD1222 dose. The chain has TRBV12-5 and TRBJ1-5; no definite D call. The chain's CDR3 is CASGLISGAPQHF. The CDR3 bases are TGTGCTAGTGGTTTGATCTCCGGTGCGCCCCAGCATTTT.